The present T cell receptor beta chain was sequenced within a study of cytomegalovirus exposure and HLA in healthy donors (dated by TCRdb to between 2016 and 2019). Background on the whole study: An earlier analysis of roughly 500 of the donors reported about 280 Gb of sequence data and 117 million unique TCR beta sequences obtained from about 179 million T cells. About 280 gigabases of sequencing data and around 88 million unique TCR sequences made up an early release that covered roughly 670 HLA-typed donors. The genetic ancestry cluster associated with self-reported Caucasian donors included approximately 85% of the approximately 430 genotyped donors. The study aimed to test whether cataloging public T cell receptors could reveal signatures of past pathogen exposure. The study profiled the T cell repertoires of under 700 subjects by immunosequencing and related them to cytomegalovirus serostatus. Along with the approximately 700-subject first cohort, a separate validation cohort of about 110 different subjects was used. High-throughput TCR immunosequencing, statistical association of individual TCRs with disease status, and machine learning were combined to predict cytomegalovirus infection status. To study patterns of TCR occurrence, a later analysis re-analyzed previously published TCR beta repertoires from several hundred donors and added high-resolution HLA genotyping. In the later analysis, no new phenotypic data were used to find candidate immune exposures; instead, reliance was placed on TCR beta sequences and their occurrence across donors. An earlier analysis of some 600 of the donors applied high-throughput TCR beta sequencing to assess whether each TCR beta V gene segment acted as functional or pseudogenic. Donor age, sex, ethnicity and CMV serostatus were compiled together with the repertoire data. Genome-wide SNP genotypes for about 55% of the roughly 670 donors were used in a later genetic analysis, which treated that subset as a discovery cohort. All discovery cohort repertoires had been generated on a single sequencing platform. HLA typing included class I and class II loci at four-digit resolution. The number of typed donors differed by locus: about 620-640 for A, B, C, DRB1 and DQB1; approximately 520 for DQA1; 606 for DPA1; and 450 to 480 for DPB1. Four or five DR-DQ haplotypes were treated as single units for association and clustering because of strong linkage in the cohort. Among around 400 genotyped donors of the cohort, an average of around 240,000 unique TCR beta nucleotide sequences were sequenced per donor, roughly 20% of them non-productive. Summary of the overall study and its limitations: According to a later genetic analysis, donors in an Asian-associated ancestry cluster had fewer N-insertions in productive TCRs than the roughly 660-donor mean. HLA typing was unavailable for some donors at each locus, so association tests used only the typed subset. At a false discovery rate of 0.05, a later analysis linked about 17,000 TCR beta sequences to specific HLA alleles. In both the original and validation cohorts, the classifier was reported to diagnose cytomegalovirus status with high specificity and sensitivity. It was suggested by the authors that the approach could potentially be generalized to other disease states and immunological phenotypes. According to a later analysis, most CMV-associated TCR beta chains appeared to be HLA-restricted, and the HLA associations seemed to be driven largely by CMV exposure. An earlier analysis of 587 of the donors showed that most TCR beta V segments appeared in productive rearrangements either about 87% or about 30% of the time, which broadly matched IMGT annotations. About 15 rarely observed V segments, including chromosome 9 orphons, were excluded from the earlier analysis of a few hundred of the donors because counts were too low. Assigning TCR associations to individual alleles was difficult when HLA alleles, especially DR and DQ, strongly co-occurred. A later genetic analysis associated a missense DCLRE1C variant with V-gene and J-gene trimming of TCR beta chains, and an independent cohort replicated the association. Correlated functional status among segregating V segments might reflect linkage disequilibrium, but an unknown experimental factor could not be ruled out. Compared with equally common non-associated chains, HLA-associated TCR beta chains in a later analysis were more clonally expanded and had lower generation probabilities. In the study, around 160 TCR beta chains were listed as associated with cytomegalovirus. Sequencing depth was assumed to be roughly uniform across donors in the presence/absence analyses, though that assumption may not hold. A later analysis reported that several top co-occurrence clusters appeared linked to parvovirus B19, influenza, CMV and Epstein-Barr virus. In this cohort, only TCR beta chains were sequenced, and detectable features were limited by the absence of alpha or paired-chain data. A few of the identified cytomegalovirus-associated TCR beta chains were confirmed in vitro to be specific for cytomegalovirus antigens. A further reported finding was that TCR beta sequences accurately predicted the HLA-A and HLA-B alleles for most subjects in the first cohort. The sequencing pipeline was judged likely to have produced a cluster of highly shared sequence variants as a technical artifact. Most TCR sequences were observed very rarely across donors, whereas some public TCRs were present in many individuals. For the cohort, immune exposure information was limited to CMV serostatus. Some IMGT-functional V segments, including TRBV6-2 and TRBV6-3, could not be distinguished by the 87-base-pair reads and were therefore excluded. According to a later analysis, TCR association rates differed among HLA loci, with DRB1 alleles showing the most associated TCRs and HLA-C alleles showing the fewest.

About this clone: The target of this receptor is not known. It has no much larger one-base neighbor in the sample; base qualities were not kept.

The cohort comprised hundreds of healthy bone marrow donors. Cohort members were all nominally healthy when sampled, although unrecorded immune exposures were likely present. The donor was CMV seropositive and was included in the group of some 290 seropositive cohort members. A peripheral blood sample was provided by each donor, and peripheral blood mononuclear cells were used for TCR beta sequencing. The Qiagen DNeasy Blood Extraction Kit was used to extract genomic DNA from the blood cell samples. There are 13 amino acids in the CDR3, from cysteine to phenylalanine inclusive. This entry keeps only the CDR3 DNA: 39 bases, framed from base 1. V is cut by 5 bases and J by 3 bases, and the space between the germline ends is 8 bases. The CDR1 and CDR2 encoded by the germline V gene are LGHNT and FRNRAP. Library preparation was by the immunoSEQ multiplex PCR assay. The multiplex PCR relied on a mix of 60 forward primers for TCR Vbeta segments and 13 reverse primers for TCR Jbeta segments. The CDR3 region of rearranged TCR beta genes was amplified from genomic DNA by a multiplex PCR assay. On the Illumina HiSeq System, the amplified TCR beta libraries were sequenced as 87-base-pair reads. Turning to the authors' computational methods: A later analysis tallied around 80 million unique TCR beta chains across the 550 to 850 repertoires, and some 10 million of those chains were shared by two or more donors. To remove PCR and sequencing errors, raw reads were error-corrected and collapsed into unique sequences using a nearest-neighbor algorithm that merged closely related sequences. To assign V, D and J gene segments, CDR3 sequences were aligned to IMGT reference sequences. For a sequence to be retained, at least a six-nucleotide match to both a V gene segment and a J gene segment was required. Rearrangements were called productive when the CDR3 lacked stop codons and stayed in frame with V and J; all others were non-productive. Following IMGT convention, CDR3 was defined as the stretch from the second conserved V-encoded cysteine up to the conserved J-encoded phenylalanine. The earlier analysis of some 600 of the donors excluded sequences that lacked an unambiguous match to a single V gene segment. In an earlier analysis of some 590 of the donors, a V segment was called functional when productive rearrangements were above 56.7%, and segregating when the standard deviation between donors exceeded 5%. A statistical classification framework was developed to diagnose cytomegalovirus status using the catalog of TCR beta chain sequences. In a later analysis, TCR nucleotide sequences were compared against IMGT/GENE-DB human TR gene sequences so that V and J genes could be assigned. A later analysis assigned CDR3 sequences and most-parsimonious VDJ recombination scenarios with the TCRdist pipeline. A later analysis defined each TCR beta chain by its CDR3 amino acid sequence plus V-gene family, and excluded reads lacking a unique V-gene family. In a later analysis, approximately 590 highly shared, low-generation-probability nucleotide sequences were removed to address suspected cross-contamination and a sequencing artifact. In a later analysis, a clonal expansion index was calculated for each public chain from normalized within-repertoire ranks of inferred template counts. In a later analysis, generation probabilities were computed with a VDJ recombination model fitted to out-of-frame rearrangements, and the resulting probabilities were checked against IGoR. In a later analysis, hypergeometric tests were used to score TCR-TCR, TCR-HLA and TCR-CMV co-occurrence, with a repertoire-size bias correction applied to TCR pairs. In a later analysis, false discovery rates were estimated by permuting HLA or CMV assignments 20 times. In a later analysis, co-occurring TCRs were grouped using DBSCAN, with TCRdist sequence similarity added in when clustering inside HLA-allele-positive subsets. Co-occurrence clustering excluded repertoires with fewer than 30,000 or more than 120,000 public chains, plus five with anomalous nucleotide sharing. As stored in TCRdb, this immuneACCESS dataset retains in-frame rearrangements with V and J assigned. A fraction of the clones does not appear; measured against another copy, unresolved V genes explain less than half of the discrepancy, and the remainder lacks a known reason. V and J calls and clone size follow that table, whereas D and trimming were derived from the DNA. This sample holds roughly 100,000 clones; 70% to 90% were observed only once. The ten top clones hold roughly 5.9% of the sample.

This clonotype originated in a woman between 18 and 29 years old in good health and CMV-seropositive. Sequencing used PBMCs. The chain links TRBV12-5 with TRBJ1-5; the D gene is not confidently resolved. CDR3 sequence: CASGPQLNQPQHF. The nucleotide sequence is TGTGCTAGTGGTCCTCAACTCAATCAGCCCCAGCATTTT.